The sequence of this TCR beta chain was determined in a study of blood T cell repertoires in COVID-19. Study details: Samples of COVID-19 (acute and convalescent) were obtained from the United States, Italy and Spain.

Original processing methods: Amplification from reference gene primers served as the basis for estimated nucleated cell counts. The assay was immunoSEQ multiplex PCR, and TCRdb's table has in-frame clones only and misses some. That table gives V, J and clone size, and the DNA gave D and trimming. The profile shows fewer than 2,000 clones, around 69% of them singletons. The V and J ends lost 1 base and 6 bases respectively, with 12 bases between them. The germline CDR1 and CDR2 sequences are SEHNR and FQNEAQ (reference sequence). The CDR3 is made up of 14 amino acids. The chain carries TRBV7-9 and TRBJ1-1; possibly TRBD1 for D (6 bases). Sequences were obtained from peripheral blood. The origin of this receptor is a man in his 70s with active COVID-19. The CDR3 coding sequence is TGTGCCAGCAGCTTAGTTAGGGGGGGACCTGAAGCTTTCTTT. It encodes CASSLVRGGPEAFF.